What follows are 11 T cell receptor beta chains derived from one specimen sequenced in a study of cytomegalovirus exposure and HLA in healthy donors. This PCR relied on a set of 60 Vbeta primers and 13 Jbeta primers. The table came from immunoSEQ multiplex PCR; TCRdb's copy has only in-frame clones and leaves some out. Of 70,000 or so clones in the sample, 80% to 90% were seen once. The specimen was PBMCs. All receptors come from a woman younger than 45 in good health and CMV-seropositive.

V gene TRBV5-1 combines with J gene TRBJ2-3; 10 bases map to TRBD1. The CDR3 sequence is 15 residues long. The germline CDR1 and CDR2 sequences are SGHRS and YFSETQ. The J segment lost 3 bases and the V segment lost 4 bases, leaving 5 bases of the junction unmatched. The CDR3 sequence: CASSHDRGRTDTQYF. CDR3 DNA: TGCGCCAGCAGCCACGACAGGGGGCGAACAGATACGCAGTATTTT.

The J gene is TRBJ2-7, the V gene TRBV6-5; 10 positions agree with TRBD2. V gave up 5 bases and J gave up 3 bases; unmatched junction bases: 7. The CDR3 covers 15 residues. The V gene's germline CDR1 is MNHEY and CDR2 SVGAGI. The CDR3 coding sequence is TGTGCCAGCAGTCGGACTAGCGGAGCCTACTACGAGCAGTACTTC. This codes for CASSRTSGAYYEQYF.

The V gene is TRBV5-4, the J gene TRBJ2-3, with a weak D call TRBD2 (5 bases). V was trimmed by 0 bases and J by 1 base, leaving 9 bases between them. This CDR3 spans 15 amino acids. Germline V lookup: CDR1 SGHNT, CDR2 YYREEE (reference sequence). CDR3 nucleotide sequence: TGTGCCAGCAGCTTGGTTCGGGAAGGCACAGATACGCAGTATTTT. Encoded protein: CASSLVREGTDTQYF.

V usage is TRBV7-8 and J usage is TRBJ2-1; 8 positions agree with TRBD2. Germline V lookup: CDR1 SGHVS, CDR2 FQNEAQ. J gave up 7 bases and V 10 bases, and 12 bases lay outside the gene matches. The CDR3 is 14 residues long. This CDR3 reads CAIERENLGNEQFF. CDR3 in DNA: TGTGCCATCGAGCGGGAGAATTTGGGAAATGAGCAGTTCTTC.

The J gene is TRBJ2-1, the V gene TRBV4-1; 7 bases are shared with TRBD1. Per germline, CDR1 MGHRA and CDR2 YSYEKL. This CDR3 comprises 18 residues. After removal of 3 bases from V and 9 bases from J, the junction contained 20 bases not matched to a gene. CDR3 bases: TGCGCCAGCAGCCAGGGCTACCAGACAGGGTATTTTCCGTTTGAGCAGTTCTTC. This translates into CASSQGYQTGYFPFEQFF.

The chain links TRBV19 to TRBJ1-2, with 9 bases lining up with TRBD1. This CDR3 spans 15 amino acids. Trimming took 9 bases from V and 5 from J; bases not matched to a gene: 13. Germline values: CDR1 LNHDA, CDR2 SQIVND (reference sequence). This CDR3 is CASKPWTGEGYGYTF. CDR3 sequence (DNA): TGTGCCAGCAAACCTTGGACAGGGGAGGGGTATGGCTACACCTTC. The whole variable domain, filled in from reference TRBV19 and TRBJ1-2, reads DGGITQSPKYLFRKEGQNVTLSCEQNLNHDAMYWYRQDPGQGLRLIYYSQIVNDFQKGDIAEGYSVSREKKESFPLTVTSAQKNPTAFYLCASKPWTGEGYGYTFGSGTRLTVV.

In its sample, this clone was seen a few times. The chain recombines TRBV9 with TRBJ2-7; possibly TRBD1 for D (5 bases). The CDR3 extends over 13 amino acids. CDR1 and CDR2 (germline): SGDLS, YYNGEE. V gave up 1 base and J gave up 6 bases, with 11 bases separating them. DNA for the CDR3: TGTGCCAGCAGCGTATCCACAGGAGCCGAGCAGTACTTC. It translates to CASSVSTGAEQYF.

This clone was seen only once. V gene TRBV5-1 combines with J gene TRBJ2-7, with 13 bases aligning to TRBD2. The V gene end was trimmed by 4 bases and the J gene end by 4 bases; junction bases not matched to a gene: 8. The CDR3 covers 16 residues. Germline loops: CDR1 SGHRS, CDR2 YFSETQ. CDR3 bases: TGCGCCAGCAGCCCACAGACTAGCGGGAGGTTTTACGAGCAGTACTTC. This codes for CASSPQTSGRFYEQYF.

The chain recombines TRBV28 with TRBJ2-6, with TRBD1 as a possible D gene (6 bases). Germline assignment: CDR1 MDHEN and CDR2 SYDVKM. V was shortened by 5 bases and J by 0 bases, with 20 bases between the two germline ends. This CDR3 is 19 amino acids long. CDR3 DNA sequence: TGTGCCAGCAGTGCCAGGGGCCTCAAACTGAGCTCTGGGGCCAACGTCCTGACTTTC. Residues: CASSARGLKLSSGANVLTF.

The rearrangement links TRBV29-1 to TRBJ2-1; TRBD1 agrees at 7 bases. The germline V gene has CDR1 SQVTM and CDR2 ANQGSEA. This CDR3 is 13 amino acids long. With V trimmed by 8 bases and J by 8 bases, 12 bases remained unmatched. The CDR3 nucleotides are TGCAGCCTCCTTCACAGGGGTGGGGATGAGCAGTTCTTC. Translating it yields CSLLHRGGDEQFF.

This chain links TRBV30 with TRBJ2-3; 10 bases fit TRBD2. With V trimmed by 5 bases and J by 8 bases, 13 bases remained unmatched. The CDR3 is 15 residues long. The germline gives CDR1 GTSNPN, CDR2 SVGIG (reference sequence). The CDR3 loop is CAWALLAGDGATQYF. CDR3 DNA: TGTGCCTGGGCCCTCCTAGCGGGAGACGGGGCTACGCAGTATTTT.